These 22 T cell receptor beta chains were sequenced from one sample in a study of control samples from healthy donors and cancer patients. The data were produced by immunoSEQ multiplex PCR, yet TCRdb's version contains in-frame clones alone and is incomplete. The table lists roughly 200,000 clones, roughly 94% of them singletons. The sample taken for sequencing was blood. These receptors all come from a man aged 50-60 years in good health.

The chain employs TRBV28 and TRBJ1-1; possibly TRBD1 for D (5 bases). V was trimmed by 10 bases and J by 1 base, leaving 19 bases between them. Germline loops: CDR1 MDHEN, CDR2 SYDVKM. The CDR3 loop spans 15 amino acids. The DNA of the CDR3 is TGTGCCACCCTACTAGGCCCAGGGCGGAACACTGAAGCTTTCTTT. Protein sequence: CATLLGPGRNTEAFF.

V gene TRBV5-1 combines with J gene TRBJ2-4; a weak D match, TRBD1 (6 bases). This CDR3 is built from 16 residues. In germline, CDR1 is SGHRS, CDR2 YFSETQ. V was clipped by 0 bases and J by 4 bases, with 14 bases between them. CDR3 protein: CASSLAGSTGKNIQYF. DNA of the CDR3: TGCGCCAGCAGCTTGGCCGGGTCGACAGGTAAAAACATTCAGTACTTC.

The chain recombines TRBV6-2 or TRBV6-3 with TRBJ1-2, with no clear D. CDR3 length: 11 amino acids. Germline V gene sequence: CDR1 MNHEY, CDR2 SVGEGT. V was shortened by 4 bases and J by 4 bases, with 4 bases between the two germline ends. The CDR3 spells CASSLRYGYTF. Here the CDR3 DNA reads TGTGCCAGCAGTTTGCGCTATGGCTACACCTTC.

The CDR3 loop reads CASSTDRAGNQPQHF. The DNA of the CDR3 is TGTGCCAGTAGCACCGACAGGGCTGGCAATCAGCCCCAGCATTTT. The chain has TRBV19 and TRBJ1-5; TRBD1 matches at 7 bases. CDR1 LNHDA and CDR2 SQIVND come from the germline V gene (reference sequence). This CDR3 has 15 amino acids. Trimming cost V 6 bases and J 2 bases; bases outside gene matches: 7.

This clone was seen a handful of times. CDR3 nucleotides: TGTGCCAGCAGTCACCATCAGCCCCAGCATTTT. Translating it yields CASSHHQPQHF. The chain recombines TRBV28 with TRBJ1-5; D remains ambiguous. The CDR3 contains 11 residues. Germline V CDR1 and CDR2: MDHEN, SYDVKM. Between the trimmed V and J ends, which lost 5 bases and 5 bases, there was a span of 4 bases.

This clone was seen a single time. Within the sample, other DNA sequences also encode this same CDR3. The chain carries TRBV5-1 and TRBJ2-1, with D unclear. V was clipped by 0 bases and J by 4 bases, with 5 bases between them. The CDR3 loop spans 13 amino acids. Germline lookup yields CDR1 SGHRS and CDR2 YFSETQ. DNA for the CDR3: TGCGCCAGCAGCTTGGGGGGTTACAATGAGCAGTTCTTC. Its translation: CASSLGGYNEQFF.

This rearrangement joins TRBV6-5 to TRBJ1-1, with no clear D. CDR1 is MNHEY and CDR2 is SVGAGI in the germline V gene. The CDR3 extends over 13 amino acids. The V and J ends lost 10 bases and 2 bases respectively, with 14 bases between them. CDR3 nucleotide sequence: TGTGCCACCCAGGATCGGGGAAACACTGAAGCTTTCTTT. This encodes CATQDRGNTEAFF.

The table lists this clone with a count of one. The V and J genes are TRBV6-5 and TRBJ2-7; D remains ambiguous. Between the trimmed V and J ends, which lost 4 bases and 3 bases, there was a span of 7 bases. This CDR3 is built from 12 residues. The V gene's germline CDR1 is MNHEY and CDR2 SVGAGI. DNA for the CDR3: TGTGCCAGCAGTTCTCTAAACTACGAGCAGTACTTC. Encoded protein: CASSSLNYEQYF.

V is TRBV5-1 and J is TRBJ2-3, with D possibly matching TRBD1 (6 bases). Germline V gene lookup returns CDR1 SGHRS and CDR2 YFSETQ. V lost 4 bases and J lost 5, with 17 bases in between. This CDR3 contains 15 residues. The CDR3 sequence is CASSAQGSGIDTQYF. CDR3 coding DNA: TGCGCCAGCAGCGCACAGGGTTCAGGGATAGATACGCAGTATTTT.

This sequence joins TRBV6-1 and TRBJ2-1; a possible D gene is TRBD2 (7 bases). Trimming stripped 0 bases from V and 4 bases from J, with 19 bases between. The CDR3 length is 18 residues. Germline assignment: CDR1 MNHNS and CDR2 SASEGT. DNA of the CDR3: TGTGCCAGCAGTGAAGCGACCAAGAGGCGGGGGCCTTACAATGAGCAGTTCTTC. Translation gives CASSEATKRRGPYNEQFF.

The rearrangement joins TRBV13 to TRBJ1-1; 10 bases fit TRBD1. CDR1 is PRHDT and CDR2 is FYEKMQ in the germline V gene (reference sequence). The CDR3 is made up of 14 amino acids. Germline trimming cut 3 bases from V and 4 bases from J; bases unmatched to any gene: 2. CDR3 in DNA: TGTGCCAGCAGCTTGAGGACAGGGGGCACTGAAGCTTTCTTT. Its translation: CASSLRTGGTEAFF.

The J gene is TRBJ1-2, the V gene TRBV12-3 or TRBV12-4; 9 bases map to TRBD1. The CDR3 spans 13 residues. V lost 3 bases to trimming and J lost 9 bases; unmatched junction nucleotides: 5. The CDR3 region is CASSFGTGYRYTF. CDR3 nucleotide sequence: TGTGCCAGCAGTTTTGGGACAGGGTATCGCTACACCTTC.

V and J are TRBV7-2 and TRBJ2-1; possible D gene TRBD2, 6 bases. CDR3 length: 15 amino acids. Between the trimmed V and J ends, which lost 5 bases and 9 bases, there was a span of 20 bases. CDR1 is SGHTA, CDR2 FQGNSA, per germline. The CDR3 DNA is TGTGCCAGCAGCCCTCAATCCGGGACTGGGAGTGAGCAGTTCTTC. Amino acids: CASSPQSGTGSEQFF.

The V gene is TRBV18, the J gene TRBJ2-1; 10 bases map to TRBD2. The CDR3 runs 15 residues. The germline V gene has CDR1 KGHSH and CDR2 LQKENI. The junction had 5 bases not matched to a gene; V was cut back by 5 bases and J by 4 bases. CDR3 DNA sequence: TGTGCCAGCTCATCTTTAGCGGGGGGTTACAATGAGCAGTTCTTC. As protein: CASSSLAGGYNEQFF.

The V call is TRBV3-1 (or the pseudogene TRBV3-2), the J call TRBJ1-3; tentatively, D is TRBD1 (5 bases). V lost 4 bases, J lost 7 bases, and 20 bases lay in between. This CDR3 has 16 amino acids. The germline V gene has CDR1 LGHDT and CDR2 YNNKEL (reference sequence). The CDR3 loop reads CASSPGAGPVRNTIYF. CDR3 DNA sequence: TGTGCCAGCAGCCCCGGGGCGGGGCCGGTTAGGAACACCATATATTTT.

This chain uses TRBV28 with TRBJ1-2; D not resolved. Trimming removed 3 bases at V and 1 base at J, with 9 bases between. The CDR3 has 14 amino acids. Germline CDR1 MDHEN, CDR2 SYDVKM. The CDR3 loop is CASSLSSLNYGYTF. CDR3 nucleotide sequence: TGTGCCAGCAGTTTGAGCAGCCTTAACTATGGCTACACCTTC.

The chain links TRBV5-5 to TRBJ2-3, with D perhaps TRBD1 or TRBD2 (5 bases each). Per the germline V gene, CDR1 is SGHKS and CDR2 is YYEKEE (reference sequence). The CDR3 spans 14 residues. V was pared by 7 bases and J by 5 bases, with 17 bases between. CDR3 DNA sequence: TGTGCCAGCTCCGGGGCCCGACGAGGAGATACGCAGTATTTT. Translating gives CASSGARRGDTQYF.

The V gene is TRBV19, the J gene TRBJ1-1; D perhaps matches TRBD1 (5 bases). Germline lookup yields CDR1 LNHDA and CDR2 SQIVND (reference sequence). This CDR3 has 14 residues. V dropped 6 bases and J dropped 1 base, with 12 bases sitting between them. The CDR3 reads CASSPGQGNTEAFF. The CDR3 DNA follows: TGTGCCAGTAGCCCGGGGCAGGGGAACACTGAAGCTTTCTTT. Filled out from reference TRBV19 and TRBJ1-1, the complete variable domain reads DGGITQSPKYLFRKEGQNVTLSCEQNLNHDAMYWYRQDPGQGLRLIYYSQIVNDFQKGDIAEGYSVSREKKESFPLTVTSAQKNPTAFYLCASSPGQGNTEAFFGQGTRLTVV.

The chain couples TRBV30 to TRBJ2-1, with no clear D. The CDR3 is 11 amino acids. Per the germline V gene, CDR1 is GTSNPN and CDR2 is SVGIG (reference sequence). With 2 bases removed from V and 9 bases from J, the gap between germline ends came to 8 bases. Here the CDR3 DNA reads TGTGCCTGGAGTATAGACCGTGAGCAGTTCTTC. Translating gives CAWSIDREQFF.

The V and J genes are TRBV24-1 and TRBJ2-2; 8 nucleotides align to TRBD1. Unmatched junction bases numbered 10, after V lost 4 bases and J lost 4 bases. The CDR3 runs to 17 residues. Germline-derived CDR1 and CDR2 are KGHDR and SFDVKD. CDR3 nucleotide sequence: TGTGCCACCAGTGACCCCGGCAGGGGGCCAGGCACCGGGGAGCTGTTTTTT. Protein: CATSDPGRGPGTGELFF.

The CDR3 here is CASSYDDGSGNTIYF. Written as DNA, the CDR3 is TGTGCCAGCAGTTACGATGACGGTTCTGGAAACACCATATATTTT. The chain combines TRBV6-5 with TRBJ1-3; the D is unclear. The germline V gene has CDR1 MNHEY and CDR2 SVGAGI. CDR3 size: 15 residues. Deletions cut 2 bases from V and 1 base from J, with 9 bases between.

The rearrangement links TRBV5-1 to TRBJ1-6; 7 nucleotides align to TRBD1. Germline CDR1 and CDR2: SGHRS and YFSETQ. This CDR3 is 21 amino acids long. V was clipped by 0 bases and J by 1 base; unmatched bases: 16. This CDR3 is CASSLGDRRQGGWSYNSPLHF. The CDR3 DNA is TGCGCCAGCAGCTTGGGAGATCGTAGACAGGGAGGTTGGTCCTATAATTCACCCCTCCACTTT.